One T cell receptor (beta chain) is described in this entry. No antigen is known for it. The entry originates in a study of shared clonotypes between healthy human individuals. Study in general: Per-donor plates numbered three CD4 naive, three CD4 memory, two CD8 naive and one CD8 memory.

An even split of each subset's genomic DNA across several immunoSEQ plates was performed. Authors' data handling: Filtering was not the same, since immunoSEQ gave junction-only sequences without quality scores. Profiling relied on immunoSEQ multiplex PCR, and the TCRdb table lists in-frame clones only, not all of them. V, J and clone size are taken as reported in that table, and D and trimming were inferred from the DNA itself. The profile shows roughly 170,000 clones, 65% to 70% of them singletons. Study outcomes and limitations: Rarefaction analysis demonstrated incomplete sorted-subset sequencing notwithstanding large depth.

The CDR3 runs to 16 residues. The ends lost 2 bases at V and 4 bases at J; junction bases unmatched: 5. Germline values: CDR1 SGDLS, CDR2 YYNGEE. This receptor was taken from a man younger than 45 in good health. The sequencing sample was made of memory CD4+ T cells sorted from blood. Subset defined: CD45RA-negative fraction. The gene calls are TRBV9 and TRBJ2-3, with 12 bases that match TRBD2. The CDR3 is CASSVTSGRYADTQYF. The CDR3 DNA sequence: TGTGCCAGCAGCGTCACTAGCGGGAGGTACGCAGATACGCAGTATTTT.